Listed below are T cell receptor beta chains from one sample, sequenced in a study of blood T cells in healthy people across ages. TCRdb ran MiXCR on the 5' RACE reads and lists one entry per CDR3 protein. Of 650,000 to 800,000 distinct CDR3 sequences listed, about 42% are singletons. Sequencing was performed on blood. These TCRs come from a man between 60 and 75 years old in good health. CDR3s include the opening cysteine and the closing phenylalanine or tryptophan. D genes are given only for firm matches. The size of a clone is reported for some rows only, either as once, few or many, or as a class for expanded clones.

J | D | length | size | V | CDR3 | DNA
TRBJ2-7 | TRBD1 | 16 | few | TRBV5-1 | CASSARGRGNSYEQYF | TGCGCCAGTTCAGCAAGGGGGCGAGGGAACTCCTACGAGCAGTACTTC
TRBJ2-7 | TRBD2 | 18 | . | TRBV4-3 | CASSQGVLAGGPSYEQYF | TGCGCCAGCAGCCAAGGGGTTCTAGCGGGGGGGCCCTCCTACGAGCAGTACTTC
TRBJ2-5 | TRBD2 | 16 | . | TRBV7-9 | CASSPTSGGIQETQYF | TGTGCCAGCAGCCCGACTAGCGGGGGGATCCAAGAGACCCAGTACTTC
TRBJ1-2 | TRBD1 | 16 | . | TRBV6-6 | CASSPSGTGGLGGYTF | TGTGCCAGCAGCCCTTCCGGGACAGGGGGTTTAGGGGGCTACACCTTC
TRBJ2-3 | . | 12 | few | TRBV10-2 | CASTSEGPSQYF | TGCGCCAGCACTTCTGAGGGGCCCTCGCAGTATTTT
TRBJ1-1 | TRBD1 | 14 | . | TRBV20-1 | CSANLGQGDTEAFF | TGCAGTGCTAACCTGGGACAGGGGGACACTGAAGCTTTCTTT
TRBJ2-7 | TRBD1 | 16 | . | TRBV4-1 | CASSHPTGTGSYEQYF | TGCGCCAGCAGCCACCCGACCGGGACAGGCTCCTACGAGCAGTACTTC
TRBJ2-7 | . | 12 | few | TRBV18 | CASSPPSDEQYF | TGTGCCAGCTCACCACCGAGCGACGAGCAGTACTTC
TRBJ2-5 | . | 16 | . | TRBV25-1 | CASSYRGALWQETQYF | TGTGCCAGCAGTTACCGGGGGGCTTTATGGCAAGAGACCCAGTACTTC
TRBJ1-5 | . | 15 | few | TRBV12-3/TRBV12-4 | CASSSRGGSNQPQHF | TGTGCCAGCAGTTCCAGGGGAGGCAGCAATCAGCCCCAGCATTTT
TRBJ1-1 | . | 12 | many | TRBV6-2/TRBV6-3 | CASSWGGSEAFF | TGTGCCAGCAGTTGGGGGGGCTCTGAAGCTTTCTTT
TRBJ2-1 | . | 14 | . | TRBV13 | CASSLGGPRGEQFF | TGTGCCAGCAGCTTAGGCGGGCCCCGCGGTGAGCAGTTCTTC
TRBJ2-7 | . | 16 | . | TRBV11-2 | CASSPSGFPKAYEQYF | TGTGCCAGCAGCCCCTCAGGGTTCCCGAAGGCCTACGAGCAGTACTTC
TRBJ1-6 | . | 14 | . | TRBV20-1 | CSAREAAMISPLHF | TGCAGTGCTAGAGAAGCGGCCATGATTTCACCCCTCCACTTT
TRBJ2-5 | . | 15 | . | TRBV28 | CASSPEPRSQETQYF | TGTGCCAGCAGCCCAGAGCCCAGGAGCCAAGAGACCCAGTACTTC
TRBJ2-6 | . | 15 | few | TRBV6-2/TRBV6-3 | CASSFQSSGANVLTF | TGTGCCAGCAGTTTTCAATCCTCTGGGGCCAACGTCCTGACTTTC
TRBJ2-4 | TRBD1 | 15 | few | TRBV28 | CASSTGGASKNIQYF | TGTGCCAGCTCAACAGGGGGCGCGTCCAAAAACATTCAGTACTTC
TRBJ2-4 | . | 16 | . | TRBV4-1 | CASSQDHRGAKNIQYF | TGCGCCAGCAGCCAAGATCACCGAGGAGCCAAAAACATTCAGTACTTC
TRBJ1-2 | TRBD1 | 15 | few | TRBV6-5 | CASGSGQGSFYGYTF | TGTGCCAGCGGCTCGGGACAGGGCAGTTTTTATGGCTACACCTTC
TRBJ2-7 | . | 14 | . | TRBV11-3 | CASGDRDGTYEQYF | TGTGCCAGCGGCGACCGGGACGGTACCTACGAGCAGTACTTC
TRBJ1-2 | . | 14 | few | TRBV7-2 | CASSSAGENYGYTF | TGTGCCAGCAGCTCGGCTGGGGAGAACTATGGCTACACCTTC
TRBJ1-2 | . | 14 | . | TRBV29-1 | CSVAGGVVSYGYTF | TGCAGCGTTGCCGGAGGGGTAGTCAGCTATGGCTACACCTTC
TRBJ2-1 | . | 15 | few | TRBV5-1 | CASSLDSVPYNEQFF | TGCGCCAGCAGCTTGGACAGTGTTCCCTACAATGAGCAGTTCTTC
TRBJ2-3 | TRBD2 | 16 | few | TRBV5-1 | CASSPPFERGRDTQYF | TGCGCCAGCAGCCCACCTTTTGAGCGGGGAAGGGATACGCAGTATTTT
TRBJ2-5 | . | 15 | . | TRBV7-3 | CASSLQGTNGETQYF | TGTGCCAGCAGCTTACAGGGGACCAACGGGGAGACCCAGTACTTC
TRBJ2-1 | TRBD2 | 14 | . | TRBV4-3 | CASSTSGGQNEQFF | TGCGCCAGCAGTACTAGCGGGGGCCAAAATGAGCAGTTCTTC
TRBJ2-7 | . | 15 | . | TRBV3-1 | CASSQGMIGSYEQYF | TGTGCCAGCAGCCAAGGAATGATCGGCTCCTACGAGCAGTACTTC
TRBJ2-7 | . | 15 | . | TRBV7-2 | CASSLEVSSYNEQYF | TGTGCCAGCAGCTTAGAGGTTAGCTCCTACAATGAGCAGTACTTC
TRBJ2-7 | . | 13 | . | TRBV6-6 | CASSQTDGYEQYF | TGTGCCAGCAGTCAAACGGACGGGTACGAGCAGTACTTC
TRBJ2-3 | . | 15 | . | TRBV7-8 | CASSAILGVSDTQYF | TGTGCCAGCAGCGCCATTCTGGGGGTATCAGATACGCAGTATTTT
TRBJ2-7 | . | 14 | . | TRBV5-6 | CASSLRVPTYEQYF | TGTGCCAGCAGCCTGCGGGTCCCTACCTACGAGCAGTACTTC
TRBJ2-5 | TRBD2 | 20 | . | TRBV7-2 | CASSSERGGRIWLNRETQYF | TGTGCCAGCAGCTCCGAGCGGGGGGGCCGTATTTGGTTGAATCGAGAGACCCAGTACTTC
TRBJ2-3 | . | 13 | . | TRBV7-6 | CASSGSNLDTQYF | TGTGCCAGCAGCGGGTCCAACCTAGATACGCAGTATTTT